This T cell receptor beta chain was identified in a study of long-term antiretroviral therapy in people with HIV. Study overall: By about a decade, the earliest samples predate the 2015 immediate-ART recommendation.

Regarding this clone: Its cognate antigen is unknown.

At survey level, the immunoSEQ assay was run in its v3.0 version. Libraries were prepared by immunoSEQ multiplex PCR; TCRdb keeps only in-frame clonotypes and omits some of them. The table includes 30,000 to 40,000 clones, around 79% detected once. Notes on the study in general: Those clones which expanded before ART made up the dominant part of the repertoire at all time points. Controls had broader CDR3 length ranges than HIV repertoires did.

The samples comprised roughly 1-10 million cryopreserved PBMC ahead of DNA extraction. This CDR3 is 13 amino acids long. V was cut by 8 bases and J by 3 bases, with 14 bases left in between. CDR1 and CDR2 from the germline V gene are LNHNV and YYDKDF (reference sequence). The chain uses TRBV15 and TRBJ2-7; the D gene could be TRBD1 or TRBD2 (6 bases each). The sequencing used unsorted PBMCs, collected 1.9 years after starting antiretroviral therapy. This clonotype was obtained from a young man with HIV. CDR3 sequence reads: CATAFGGSYEQYV. The CDR3 DNA reads TGTGCCACCGCGTTCGGGGGCAGCTACGAGCAGTACGTC.